One sample yielded the 19 T cell receptor beta chains listed below, sequenced in a study of CD8+ T cells in alopecia areata. The treatment denotes: oral pan-JAK inhibitor, 5-10 mg twice daily. RNA, once extracted, was reverse transcribed into cDNA for use as the sequencing template. Generated by immunoSEQ multiplex PCR, the TCRdb table keeps only in-frame clones and is missing some. The profile covers 90,000 to 150,000 clones, with about 50% appearing a single time and approximately 0.46% taken by the ten largest. The sequencing used CD4+ T cells sorted from blood, collected at week 4, from a patient treated with tofacitinib. Receptor source: a human donor with alopecia areata.

This clone was found a few times. J is TRBJ2-3 and V is TRBV15; 12 bases line up with TRBD2. The CDR3 has 18 amino acids. CDR1 LNHNV and CDR2 YYDKDF come from the germline V gene (reference sequence). J was trimmed by 12 bases and V by 1 base; bases with no gene match: 17. The CDR3 loop is CATSRVINSRLAGAHQYF. The CDR3 DNA follows: TGTGCCACCAGCAGAGTTATCAATTCCAGACTAGCGGGGGCCCACCAGTATTTT.

This clone came up a few times. V gene TRBV19 combines with J gene TRBJ1-1; D ambiguous. V was trimmed by 1 base and J by 4 bases, leaving 7 bases between them. This CDR3 is 13 amino acids long. CDR1 is LNHDA, CDR2 SQIVND, per germline (reference sequence). The CDR3 DNA is TGTGCCAGTAGTATAGGGGCGACCACTGAAGCTTTCTTT. This gives the protein CASSIGATTEAFF.

This chain uses TRBV29-1 with TRBJ2-5; TRBD1 is a possible D gene (5 bases). Trimming shortened V by 4 bases and J by 6 bases, and 15 bases separated the two germline ends. This CDR3 region has 13 residues. Germline V gene sequence: CDR1 SQVTM, CDR2 ANQGSEA. The CDR3 loop reads CSVAGRATQTQYF. The CDR3 DNA reads as TGCAGCGTTGCGGGCAGGGCAACGCAGACCCAGTACTTC.

CDR3 loop: CASSLPGTDNYFNSGRYYNEQFF. Here the CDR3 DNA reads TGTGCCAGCAGTTTACCCGGGACAGATAATTATTTCAATAGCGGGAGATACTACAATGAGCAGTTCTTC. V and J are TRBV28 and TRBJ2-1, with 9 nucleotides matching TRBD2. J lost 3 bases, V lost 2 bases, and 26 bases had no gene match. This CDR3 comprises 23 residues. The germline V gene has CDR1 MDHEN and CDR2 SYDVKM.

V is TRBV29-1 and J is TRBJ1-2; unclear D gene. The CDR3 totals 13 residues. CDR1 and CDR2 (germline): SQVTM, ANQGSEA. V was cut by 6 bases and J by 8 bases, with 19 bases left in between. The CDR3 protein is CSVDGGLAGGYTF. As DNA, the CDR3 is TGCAGCGTCGACGGAGGTCTAGCCGGAGGCTACACCTTC.

J is TRBJ2-5 and V is TRBV2; weak D call: TRBD1 (5 bases). The CDR3 length is 14 residues. V lost 6 bases and J 4 bases, leaving 15 bases between the germline ends. Germline V gene data show CDR1 as SNHLY and CDR2 as FYNNEI. The DNA of the CDR3 is TGTGCCAGCAGAGCAGGGTGGGGCCGAGAGACCCAGTACTTC. Encoded protein: CASRAGWGRETQYF.

The V and J genes are TRBV23-1 and TRBJ1-5; D perhaps matches TRBD1 (6 bases). TRBV23-1 is an ORF for which the function is uncertain. V lost 4 bases and J lost 6, with 13 bases in between. This CDR3 is built from 14 residues. CDR3 nucleotides: TGCGCCAGCAGTCGATACAGGGTTTGTCAGCCCCAGCATTTT. Translating gives CASSRYRVCQPQHF.

V gene TRBV5-4 combines with J gene TRBJ1-2; the match to TRBD1 covers 7 bases. The junction had 15 bases not matched to a gene; V was cut back by 7 bases and J by 0 bases. This CDR3 has 17 residues. Germline values: CDR1 SGHNT, CDR2 YYREEE (reference sequence). The CDR3 DNA reads TGTGCCAGCCGACCCACGTCAGGGGGTGCAGCTAACTATGGCTACACCTTC. This codes for CASRPTSGGAANYGYTF.

The chain recombines TRBV4-1 with TRBJ2-1, with D perhaps matching TRBD1 or TRBD2 (7 bases each). The V end lost 3 bases, the J end lost 6 bases, and 21 bases lay between the germline ends. The CDR3 consists of 17 residues. Germline V lookup: CDR1 MGHRA, CDR2 YSYEKL. The DNA of the CDR3 is TGCGCCAGCAGCCAGGAGGACAGGCCTTGGGGGGGCAATGAGCAGTTCTTC. Translating it yields CASSQEDRPWGGNEQFF.

The V call is TRBV29-1, the J call TRBJ1-2; possible D gene TRBD1, 6 bases. Germline V gene sequence: CDR1 SQVTM, CDR2 ANQGSEA. This CDR3 has 15 residues. With 1 base removed from V and 4 bases from J, the gap between germline ends came to 16 bases. The chain's CDR3 is CSVEGWQGRAYGYTF. In nucleotides, the CDR3 is TGCAGCGTTGAAGGTTGGCAGGGGAGGGCCTATGGCTACACCTTC.

The V call is TRBV30, the J call TRBJ2-3; 9 bases are a match to TRBD2. The CDR3 has 15 amino acids. The germline V gene encodes CDR1 GTSNPN and CDR2 SVGIG (reference sequence). Germline trimming cut 0 bases from V and 3 bases from J; bases unmatched to any gene: 4. In DNA, the CDR3 is TGTGCCTGGAGTGTACGGAGCGGGAGGACAGATACGCAGTATTTT. Translating it yields CAWSVRSGRTDTQYF.

The rearrangement links TRBV5-1 to TRBJ1-1; TRBD1 agrees at 9 bases. Germline V gene data show CDR1 as SGHRS and CDR2 as YFSETQ. The CDR3 sequence is 15 residues long. Trimming cost V 2 bases and J 5 bases; bases outside gene matches: 7. This CDR3 reads CASSLETGGRTEAFF. The CDR3 bases are TGCGCCAGCAGCTTAGAAACAGGGGGCCGGACTGAAGCTTTCTTT.

This clone was seen more than once but under ten times. V gene TRBV6-5 combines with J gene TRBJ2-1; tentative D call: TRBD1 (5 bases). The CDR3 spans 14 residues. V was cut by 6 bases and J by 10 bases, with 19 bases left in between. The germline V gene has CDR1 MNHEY and CDR2 SVGAGI. The CDR3 DNA is TGTGCCAGCAGGGGTTTGGGATTGGGGCTAGAGCAGTTCTTC. This sequence encodes CASRGLGLGLEQFF.

With regard to this clone: The same CDR3 is also encoded by other DNA sequences in this sample. This rearrangement joins TRBV5-1 to TRBJ1-2; D ambiguous. CDR1 and CDR2 from the germline V gene are SGHRS and YFSETQ. There are 13 residues in the CDR3. V was trimmed by 0 bases and J by 2 bases, leaving 5 bases between them. DNA for the CDR3: TGCGCCAGCAGCTTGGTGGAAAACTATGGCTACACCTTC. Amino acid sequence: CASSLVENYGYTF.

This chain connects TRBV30 to TRBJ2-1; D not certain. Germline V gene sequence: CDR1 GTSNPN, CDR2 SVGIG (reference sequence). Deletions cut 6 bases from V and 6 bases from J, with 12 bases between. The CDR3 consists of 12 residues. CDR3 loop: CACASPTNEQFF. CDR3 nucleotides: TGTGCCTGTGCATCCCCGACCAATGAGCAGTTCTTC.

This clone occurred once. In DNA form, the CDR3 reads TGTGCCAGCAGCAGAGCCTACCCCACGAACACCGGGGAGCTGTTTTTT. Residues: CASSRAYPTNTGELFF. The chain joins TRBV7-2 to TRBJ2-2, with unresolved D. Germline-derived CDR1 and CDR2 are SGHTA and FQGNSA. This CDR3 has 16 residues. The V end was cut by 5 bases, the J end by 0 bases, with 13 bases between.

This clone was observed a few times. The V gene is TRBV5-4, the J gene TRBJ1-5; no reliable D call. Germline V gene lookup returns CDR1 SGHNT and CDR2 YYREEE (reference sequence). The CDR3 totals 14 residues. Trimming pared 3 bases from V and 5 bases from J, leaving 12 bases between. The CDR3 reads CASSSGGLDQPQHF. The CDR3 DNA is TGTGCCAGCAGCTCGGGAGGCCTAGATCAGCCCCAGCATTTT. Complete variable domain (other parts from reference TRBV5-4 and TRBJ1-5): ETGVTQSPTHLIKTRGQQVTLRCSSQSGHNTVSWYQQALGQGPQFIFQYYREEENGRGNFPPRFSGLQFPNYSSELNVNALELDDSALYLCASSSGGLDQPQHFGDGTRLSIL.

The chain joins TRBV4-1 to TRBJ1-4; D is possibly TRBD1 (5 bases). Germline V gives CDR1 MGHRA, CDR2 YSYEKL. Between the trimmed V and J ends, which lost 3 bases and 5 bases, there was a span of 10 bases. The CDR3 runs 14 residues. The CDR3 DNA reads TGCGCCAGCAGCCACCGGGACTTAAATGAAAAACTGTTTTTT. It is translated as CASSHRDLNEKLFF.

The chain couples TRBV7-9 to TRBJ1-6; no definite D call. The CDR3 consists of 15 residues. V lost 1 base and J 9 bases, leaving 13 bases between the germline ends. Looked up from germline, CDR1 is SEHNR and CDR2 is FQNEAQ (reference sequence). The CDR3 region has the DNA TGTGCCAGCAGCTTAGGCGGGAACTCGGGTTCACCCCTCCACTTT. Amino acid sequence: CASSLGGNSGSPLHF.